A selection of T cell receptor beta chains follows, all from one sample in a study of blood T cell repertoires in COVID-19. Some clones are missing from TCRdb's copy, which holds only in-frame ones; the method was immunoSEQ multiplex PCR. The data show more than 110,000 clones, with roughly 85% seen just once and roughly 2.9% held by the top ten. Sequenced material: peripheral blood. The receptors were sampled from a man aged 45 to 65 with acute or convalescent COVID-19. Both conserved end residues are part of each CDR3. The D gene is left open where the match is weak. Clone size is shown for a subset of rows, as once, few, many or a class of expanded clone.

v_call	d_call	j_call	clone_size	cdr3_nt	cdr3_aa
TRBV24-1	TRBD1	TRBJ1-4	.	TGTGCCACCAGTGACGGACAGGGGGCTCTTAATGAAAAACTGTTTTTT	CATSDGQGALNEKLFF
TRBV27	.	TRBJ1-5	.	TGTGCCAGCAGTTTAGATTCAGGGAGCAATCAGCCCCAGCATTTT	CASSLDSGSNQPQHF
TRBV19	.	TRBJ2-2	.	TGTGCCAGTAAAGGAATGGGAGTAAGAACCGGGGAGCTGTTTTTT	CASKGMGVRTGELFF
TRBV5-4	TRBD2	TRBJ2-7	once	TGTGCCAGCAGCCCCGGAGGGACTAGCGGGAGTTACGAGCAGTACTTC	CASSPGGTSGSYEQYF
TRBV14	TRBD1	TRBJ1-2	.	TGTGCCAGCAGCCAATGGTCGGGACAGAGAACTAACTATGGCTACACCTTC	CASSQWSGQRTNYGYTF
TRBV19	TRBD2	TRBJ2-5	few	TGTGCCAGTAGTATGATACTAGCGGGAGAGACCCAGTACTTC	CASSMILAGETQYF
TRBV10-3	TRBD1	TRBJ1-4	.	TGTGCCATCAGTGGGGACAGGGGTGATGAAAAACTGTTTTTT	CAISGDRGDEKLFF
TRBV24-1	TRBD1	TRBJ1-6	.	TGTGCCACCAGTGATATCCGGGACAGGGTTAATTCACCCCTCCACTTT	CATSDIRDRVNSPLHF
TRBV5-1	.	TRBJ1-3	few	TGCGCCAGCAGCTCCTCAGGGGAGAACACCATATATTTT	CASSSSGENTIYF
TRBV30	.	TRBJ2-1	.	TGTGCCTGGAGGGGGTGGCGGGGCGCGTACAATGAGCAGTTCTTC	CAWRGWRGAYNEQFF
TRBV3-1/TRBV3-2	.	TRBJ1-2	.	TGTGCCAGCAGCCCAGGGTATGGCTACACCTTC	CASSPGYGYTF
TRBV27	.	TRBJ1-5	.	TGTGCCAGCAGCCCCAGGGGCTCCACTAGCAATCAGCCCCAGCATTTT	CASSPRGSTSNQPQHF
TRBV4-1	.	TRBJ1-1	.	TGCGCCAGCAGCCAAGCTGATGGGGGCCGCGGGGCTTTCTTT	CASSQADGGRGAFF
TRBV6-5	.	TRBJ1-2	once	TGTGCCAGCAGTACGGACAGACTCTATGGCTACACCTTC	CASSTDRLYGYTF
TRBV7-9	TRBD1	TRBJ1-4	.	TGTGCCAGCAGCCCCGGGACAGGGGGTGAAAAACTGTTTTTT	CASSPGTGGEKLFF
TRBV15	.	TRBJ2-5	.	TGTGCCACCAGCAGAGATCAGGGTGGGGAGACCCAGTACTTC	CATSRDQGGETQYF